This T cell receptor (beta chain) derives from a study of cytomegalovirus exposure and HLA in healthy donors. The PCR had 60 Vbeta and 13 Jbeta primers. The protocol was immunoSEQ multiplex PCR, while the TCRdb copy is restricted to in-frame clones and leaves out a portion. Of approximately 140,000 clones listed, about four fifths were seen once; the top ten hold around 1.2%. General study points: Generally TCR sequences proved uncommon, though certain public TCRs appeared in numerous donors.

The CDR3 is made up of 14 amino acids. Trimming took 6 bases from V and 3 from J; bases not matched to a gene: 4. Germline values: CDR1 SNHLY, CDR2 FYNNEI. This clone showed up just a few times. Its antigen is currently unknown. The sequenced sample consisted of PBMCs. This clonotype was obtained from a male donor in good health and CMV-seropositive. The V gene is TRBV2, the J gene TRBJ1-4; 7 nucleotides agree with TRBD1. CDR3 nucleotide sequence: TGTGCCAGCAGCTTAAGGGGGCCTAATGAAAAACTGTTTTTT. Protein sequence: CASSLRGPNEKLFF.